In its sample, the clone carrying this TCR beta chain was seen once. Antigen specificity is unknown. With 6 bases removed from V and 1 base from J, the gap between germline ends came to 9 bases. The CDR3 loop spans 13 amino acids. The germline CDR1 and CDR2 sequences are LGHNT and FRNRAP. The source of the sample is a study of long-term antiretroviral therapy in people with HIV. Study-wide points: Controls had broader CDR3 length ranges than HIV repertoires did. Diversity went up after ART and still fell short of transplant donor controls.

Version v3.0 of the immunoSEQ assay ran at survey level. Sequencing was performed with immunoSEQ multiplex PCR; in TCRdb, only in-frame clones are kept and a portion is missing. The sample shows almost 35,000 clones, about 85% of them seen only once. The origin of this receptor is a woman in her twenties or thirties with HIV. The V call is TRBV12-5, the J call TRBJ1-1; D possibly corresponds to TRBD1 (6 bases). The sequencing used unsorted PBMCs, collected just over 2.7 years before starting antiretroviral therapy. Here the CDR3 DNA reads TGTGCTAGTGGATCCAGGGGGAACACTGAAGCTTTCTTT. Translated: CASGSRGNTEAFF.